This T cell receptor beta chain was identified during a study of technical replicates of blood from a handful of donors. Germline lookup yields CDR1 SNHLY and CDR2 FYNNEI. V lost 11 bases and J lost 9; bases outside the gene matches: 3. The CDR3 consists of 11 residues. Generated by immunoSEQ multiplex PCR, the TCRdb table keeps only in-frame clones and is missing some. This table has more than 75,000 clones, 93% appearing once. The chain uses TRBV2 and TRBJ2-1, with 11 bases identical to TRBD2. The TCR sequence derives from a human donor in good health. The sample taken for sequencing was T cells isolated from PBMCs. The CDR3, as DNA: TGTGCCGACCTAGCGGGGGGTGAGCAGTTCTTC. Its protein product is CADLAGGEQFF. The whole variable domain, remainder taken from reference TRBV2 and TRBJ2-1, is EPEVTQTPSHQVTQMGQEVILRCVPISNHLYFYWYRQILGQKVEFLVSFYNNEISEKSEIFDDQFSVERPDGSNFTLKIRSTKLEDSAMYFCADLAGGEQFFGPGTRLTVL.